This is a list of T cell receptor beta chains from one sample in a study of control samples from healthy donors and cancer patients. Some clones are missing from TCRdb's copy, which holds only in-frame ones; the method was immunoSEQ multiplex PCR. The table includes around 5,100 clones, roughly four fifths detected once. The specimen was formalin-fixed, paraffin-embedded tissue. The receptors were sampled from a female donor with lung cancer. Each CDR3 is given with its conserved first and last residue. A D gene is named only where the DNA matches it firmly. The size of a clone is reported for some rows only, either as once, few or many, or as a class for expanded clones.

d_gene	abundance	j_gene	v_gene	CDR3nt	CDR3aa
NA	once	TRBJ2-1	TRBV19	TGTGCCAGTAGTATGGCGAGGGATTTTGAGCAGTTCTTC	CASSMARDFEQFF
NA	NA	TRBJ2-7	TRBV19	TGTGCCAGTAGTATAGGACGGATCTCCTACGAGCAGTACTTC	CASSIGRISYEQYF
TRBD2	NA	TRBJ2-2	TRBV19	TGTGCCAGTAGTGCTGGGGGGGTCGGGGAGCTGTTTTTT	CASSAGGVGELFF
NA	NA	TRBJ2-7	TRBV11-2	TGTGCCAGCAGCAATGGAGGGGAGGCCTCGGAGCAGTACTTC	CASSNGGEASEQYF
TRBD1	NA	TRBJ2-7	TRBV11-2	TGTGCCAGCAGCTTAGATCAGGAGACAGGGGGCTCCTACGAGCAGTACTTC	CASSLDQETGGSYEQYF
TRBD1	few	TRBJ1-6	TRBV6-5	TGTGCCAGCACGCGCCTCGGGGGACAGGGCTCACCCCTCCACTTT	CASTRLGGQGSPLHF
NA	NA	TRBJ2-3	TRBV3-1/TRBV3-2	TGTGCCAGCAGCCCCCCTAAGCGGGCCCGGGTAGATACGCAGTATTTT	CASSPPKRARVDTQYF
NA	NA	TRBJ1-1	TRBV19	TGTGCCACCTCTAATCAGGGTCAGGGAGCTTTCTTT	CATSNQGQGAFF
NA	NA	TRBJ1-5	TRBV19	TGTGCCACCAATCCGGGGCGAAATCAGCCCCAGCATTTT	CATNPGRNQPQHF
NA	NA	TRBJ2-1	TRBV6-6	TGTGCCAGCAGTTACAGGGCTGCCTACAATGAGCAGTTCTTC	CASSYRAAYNEQFF
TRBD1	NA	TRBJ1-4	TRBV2	TGTGCCAGCACCACGGACAGGGGGCGAGGTGAAAAACTGTTTTTT	CASTTDRGRGEKLFF
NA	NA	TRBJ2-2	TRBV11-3	TGTGCCAGCAGCTTAATGCGGGGAAACACCGGGGAGCTGTTTTTT	CASSLMRGNTGELFF
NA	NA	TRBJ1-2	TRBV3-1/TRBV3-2	TGTGCCAGCAGCCTCGGGCGAGGGGCCACCTTC	CASSLGRGATF
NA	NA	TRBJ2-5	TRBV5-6	TGTGCCAGCAGCTTGAATGGGCTCCCAGGGGAGACCCAGTACTTC	CASSLNGLPGETQYF
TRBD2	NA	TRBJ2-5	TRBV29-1	TGCAGCCTCCAAACTAGCGGGGAAGAGACCCAGTACTTC	CSLQTSGEETQYF
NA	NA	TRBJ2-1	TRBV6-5	TGTGCCAGCCGTCCAACTAGCTCTCAGCAGTTCTTC	CASRPTSSQQFF
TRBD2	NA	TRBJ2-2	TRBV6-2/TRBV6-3	TGTGCCAGCAGTTCCCGGGGTGGCGGGAGTTTTAGGAGCACCGGGGAGCTGTTTTTT	CASSSRGGGSFRSTGELFF
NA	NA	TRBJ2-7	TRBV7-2	TGTGCCAGCAGCTTAAACCCAGCATACGAGCAGTACTTC	CASSLNPAYEQYF
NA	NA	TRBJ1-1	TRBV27	TGTGCCAGCAGCCCACTTGGGTACACTGAAGCTTTCTTT	CASSPLGYTEAFF
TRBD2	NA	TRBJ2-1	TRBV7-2	TGTGCCAGCAGCCCCCTTGACTTACTTAGCGGGAATGAGCAGTTCTTC	CASSPLDLLSGNEQFF
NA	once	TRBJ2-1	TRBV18	TGTGCCAGCTCACTTTTTGCCCCTAGCGACTACTACAATGAGCAGTTCTTC	CASSLFAPSDYYNEQFF
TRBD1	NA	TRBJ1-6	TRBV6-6	TGTGCCAGTTTCCGGGACAGTAATTCACCCCTCCACTTT	CASFRDSNSPLHF
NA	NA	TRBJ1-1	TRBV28	TGTGCCGAAGGGACGGCAGGGCAACCCACTGAAGCTTTCTTT	CAEGTAGQPTEAFF
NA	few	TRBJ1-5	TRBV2	TGTGCCAGCAGGGTGTCAGTTAGCAATCAGCCCCAGCATTTT	CASRVSVSNQPQHF
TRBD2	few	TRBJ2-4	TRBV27	TGTGCCAGCAGTGGGGGACTAGCGGCAAACATTCAGTACTTC	CASSGGLAANIQYF
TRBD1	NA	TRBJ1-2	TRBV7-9	TGTGCCAGCAGCTTAGGGCAGGGGGCTGCCTATGGCTACACCTTC	CASSLGQGAAYGYTF
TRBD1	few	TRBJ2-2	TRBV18	TGTGCCAGCTCACCACTGCCGACAGGGTCGAACACCGGGGAGCTGTTTTTT	CASSPLPTGSNTGELFF
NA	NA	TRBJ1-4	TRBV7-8	TGTGCCAGCAGCACGACCAACAGAAAACTGTTTTTT	CASSTTNRKLFF
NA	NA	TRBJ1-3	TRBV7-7	TGTGCTAGCAGCCAGGGACGGATCTCTGGAAACACCATATATTTT	CASSQGRISGNTIYF
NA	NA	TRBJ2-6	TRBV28	TGTGCCAGCATCGGAGGGTCTGGGGCCAACGTCCTGACTTTC	CASIGGSGANVLTF
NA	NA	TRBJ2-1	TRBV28	TGTGCCAGCAGTTTATTCCGGGGTTCGCGCTACAATGAGCAGTTCTTC	CASSLFRGSRYNEQFF
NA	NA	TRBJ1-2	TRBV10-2	TGCGCCAGCAGTACTGGGGGGCCATACTATGGCTACACCTTC	CASSTGGPYYGYTF
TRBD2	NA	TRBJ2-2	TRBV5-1	TGCGCCAGCACGAGGGAGGGCGGCACCGGGGAGCTGTTTTTT	CASTREGGTGELFF
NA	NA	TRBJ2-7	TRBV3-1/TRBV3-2	TGTGCCAGCAGCCAAGTGGGGACCGTCTACGAGCAGTACTTC	CASSQVGTVYEQYF
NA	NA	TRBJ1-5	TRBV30	TGTGCCTGGAGTGTTGGAGGCGGAGGCTCTCAGCCCCAGCATTTT	CAWSVGGGGSQPQHF
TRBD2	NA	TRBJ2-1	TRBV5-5	TGTGCCAGCAGCGGGTGGCGGGAGGGCCGGACCTACAATGAGCAGTTCTTC	CASSGWREGRTYNEQFF
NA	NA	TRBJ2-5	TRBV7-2	TGTGCCAGCGCCGCGGGTAACTCCGCGGGGGCGGAGACCCAGTACTTC	CASAAGNSAGAETQYF
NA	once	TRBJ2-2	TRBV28	TGTGCCAGCAGAACTAGCACCGGGGAGCTGTTTTTT	CASRTSTGELFF
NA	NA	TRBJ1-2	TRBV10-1	TGCGCCAGCAGTGAGTCCGAGGACTATGGCTACACCTTC	CASSESEDYGYTF
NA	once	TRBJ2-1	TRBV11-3	TGTGCCAGCAGCTTCGCGGGCCACCGGAATGAGCAGTTCTTC	CASSFAGHRNEQFF
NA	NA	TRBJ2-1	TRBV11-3	TGTGCCAGCAGCCCCGACTCCTACAATGAGCAGTTCTTC	CASSPDSYNEQFF
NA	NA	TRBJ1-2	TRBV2	TGTGCCAGCAGAGAGAAGTCCGGAACCAACTATGGCTACACCTTC	CASREKSGTNYGYTF
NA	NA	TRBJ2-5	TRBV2	TGTGCCAGCAGTGACCTCGGGGCCGTAGTTCAAGAGACCCAGTACTTC	CASSDLGAVVQETQYF
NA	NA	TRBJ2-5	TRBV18	TGTGCCAGCTCTCCACAAGGTGGGAGTGGAGAGACCCAGTACTTC	CASSPQGGSGETQYF
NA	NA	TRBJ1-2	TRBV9	TGTGCCAGCAGCGTATCGGATTTCTATGGCTACACCTTC	CASSVSDFYGYTF
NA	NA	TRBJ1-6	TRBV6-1	TGTGCCAGCAGTGAAGTGGAGCTTATTAATTCACCCCTCCACTTT	CASSEVELINSPLHF
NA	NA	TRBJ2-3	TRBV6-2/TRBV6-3	TGTGCCAGCAGTTCCGGGCGGGATAGCACAGATACGCAGTATTTT	CASSSGRDSTDTQYF
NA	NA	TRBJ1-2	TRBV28	TGTGCCAGCAGCAATGAAGGGTCATTCGGCTACACCTTC	CASSNEGSFGYTF
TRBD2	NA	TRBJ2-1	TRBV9	TGTGCCAGCAGCGAGCGGGAGGCGACCTACAATGAGCAGTTCTTC	CASSEREATYNEQFF
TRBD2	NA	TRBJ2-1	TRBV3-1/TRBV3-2	TGTGCCAGCAGCCAACAAGCGGGAGGTGCCTACAATGAGCAGTTCTTC	CASSQQAGGAYNEQFF
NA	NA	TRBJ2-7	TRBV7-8	TGTGCCAGCAGCTCGCCTCGAGGGGGTCGAATGGGGGACGAGCAGTACTTC	CASSSPRGGRMGDEQYF
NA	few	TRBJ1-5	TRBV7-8	TGTGCCAGCAGCTCCCGGGGTAGCAATCAGCCCCAGCATTTT	CASSSRGSNQPQHF
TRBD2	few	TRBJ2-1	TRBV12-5	TGTGCTAGTGGTGTCGGGACTAGCGGAACCTACAATGAGCAGTTCTTC	CASGVGTSGTYNEQFF